These 16 T cell receptor beta chains originate from one sample sequenced in a study of CD8 T cells in Susac syndrome. With random hexamers, reverse transcription was performed on about 0.5 to 1 ug of RNA. Each CDR3 protein gets one entry after TCRdb re-called the immunoSEQ multiplex PCR reads with MiXCR. This table has about 64,000 distinct CDR3 sequences, about 94% appearing once. The specimen sequenced was CD8+ T cells from PBMCs. The receptors were sampled from a human donor with multiple sclerosis.

The chain carries TRBV3-1 and TRBJ1-2, with TRBD1 matching over 7 bases. CDR3 length: 14 amino acids. The germline gives CDR1 LGHDT, CDR2 YNNKEL (reference sequence). J gave up 5 bases and V 4 bases, and 7 bases lay outside the gene matches. The CDR3 DNA reads TGTGCCAGCAGCCCCGGGACAGTAGGGTATGGCTACACCTTC. Amino acids: CASSPGTVGYGYTF.

This clonotype came up once. The chain couples TRBV5-1 to TRBJ2-7, with D perhaps matching TRBD2 (5 bases). The CDR3 extends over 13 amino acids. Trimming cost V 4 bases and J 2 bases, with 10 bases left between them. Germline V CDR1 and CDR2: SGHRS, YFSETQ. The CDR3 loop is CASSPAETYEQYF. The CDR3 region has the DNA TGCGCCAGCAGCCCAGCGGAGACCTACGAGCAGTACTTC.

This rearrangement joins TRBV13 to TRBJ1-1; TRBD1 matches 7 bases. The CDR3 is 17 amino acids. Germline values: CDR1 PRHDT, CDR2 FYEKMQ (reference sequence). Trimming removed 5 bases from V and 0 bases from J; junction bases left unmatched: 12. The CDR3 bases are TGTGCCAGCAGCCGTACAGGGGAACCGTCGGTGAACACTGAAGCTTTCTTT. Translation gives CASSRTGEPSVNTEAFF.

The chain joins TRBV12-3 or TRBV12-4 to TRBJ1-5, with D unclear. This CDR3 contains 12 residues. V lost 5 bases to trimming and J lost 3 bases, with 5 bases between them. The CDR3 sequence is CASSRDNQPQHF. CDR3 bases: TGTGCCAGCAGTCGGGACAATCAGCCCCAGCATTTT.

This clonotype was counted a single time. V gene TRBV24-1 combines with J gene TRBJ2-1; TRBD1 matches 8 bases. Germline trimming cut 4 bases from V and 8 bases from J; bases unmatched to any gene: 3. This CDR3 has 13 amino acids. Germline CDR1 is KGHDR and CDR2 is SFDVKD. The CDR3 loop is CATSDQDRDEQFF. The CDR3 nucleotides are TGTGCCACCAGTGACCAGGACAGGGATGAGCAGTTCTTC.

The rearrangement joins TRBV30 to TRBJ1-6; D is ambiguous. V was cut by 5 bases and J by 10 bases, with 12 bases left in between. CDR1 and CDR2 from the germline V gene are GTSNPN and SVGIG (reference sequence). CDR3 size: 12 residues. CDR3: CAWSSRGSPLHF. CDR3 nucleotide sequence: TGTGCCTGGTCAAGCCGAGGGTCACCCCTCCACTTT.

The chain uses TRBV5-6 and TRBJ2-1; no clear D. Germline-derived CDR1 and CDR2 are SGHDT and YYEEEE. V lost 3 bases, J lost 6 bases, and 10 bases lay in between. The CDR3 loop spans 13 amino acids. CDR3 residues: CASSSLVRNEQFF. CDR3 in DNA: TGTGCCAGCAGCTCGCTAGTTCGCAATGAGCAGTTCTTC.

V gene TRBV5-1 combines with J gene TRBJ2-6, with D hard to call. Trimming removed 3 bases at V and 4 bases at J, with 14 bases between. CDR3 size: 16 residues. Germline CDR1 SGHRS, CDR2 YFSETQ. The CDR3 sequence: CASSYADKSGANVLTF. CDR3 in DNA: TGCGCCAGCAGCTACGCCGACAAGTCCGGGGCCAACGTCCTGACTTTC. Based on the CDR3 plus reference TRBV5-1 and TRBJ2-6, the full variable domain is KAGVTQTPRYLIKTRGQQVTLSCSPISGHRSVSWYQQTPGQGLQFLFEYFSETQRNKGNFPGRFSGRQFSNSRSEMNVSTLELGDSALYLCASSYADKSGANVLTFGAGSRLTVL.

This clonotype appeared a single time. V is TRBV30 and J is TRBJ1-6, with 7 bases lining up with TRBD1. Germline-derived CDR1 and CDR2 are GTSNPN and SVGIG (reference sequence). The V gene end was trimmed by 3 bases and the J gene end by 7 bases; junction bases not matched to a gene: 6. The CDR3 is made up of 14 amino acids. Here the CDR3 DNA reads TGTGCCTGGAGCTCGGGACAGCGGAATTCACCCCTCCACTTT. Translation gives CAWSSGQRNSPLHF.

In its sample, this clonotype was seen once. J is TRBJ2-7 and V is TRBV27, with 7 positions matching TRBD1. V lost 3 bases to trimming and J lost 6 bases; unmatched junction nucleotides: 2. Germline values: CDR1 MNHEY, CDR2 SMNVEV (reference sequence). The CDR3 covers 12 residues. DNA of the CDR3: TGTGCCAGCAGTTTGACAGGGTCCGAGCAGTACTTC. As protein: CASSLTGSEQYF.

V gene TRBV7-9 combines with J gene TRBJ2-1; no reliable D call. Germline loops: CDR1 SEHNR, CDR2 FQNEAQ (reference sequence). Trimming stripped 7 bases from V and 7 bases from J, with 20 bases between. The CDR3 has 15 amino acids. The CDR3, as DNA: TGTGCCAGCACCGATATAGTAACCCCTTGGAATGAGCAGTTCTTC. This codes for CASTDIVTPWNEQFF.

The J gene is TRBJ1-5, the V gene TRBV7-9; maybe TRBD1 (5 bases). Germline lookup yields CDR1 SEHNR and CDR2 FQNEAQ (reference sequence). This CDR3 has 13 amino acids. The ends were cut back, 1 base at V and 7 bases at J, with 8 bases in the middle. The chain's CDR3 is CASSLEGAQPQHF. CDR3 bases: TGTGCCAGCAGCTTAGAAGGGGCCCAGCCCCAGCATTTT.

The chain joins TRBV7-9 to TRBJ2-7; D possibly corresponds to TRBD1 (5 bases). The CDR3 runs to 14 residues. The germline gives CDR1 SEHNR, CDR2 FQNEAQ (reference sequence). Trimming left V 1 base short and J 3 bases short, with 10 bases between. The CDR3 here is CASSLVQDGYEQYF. As DNA, the CDR3 is TGTGCCAGCAGCTTAGTACAGGACGGCTACGAGCAGTACTTC.

The gene calls are TRBV5-1 and TRBJ2-1, with D uncertain. Trimming took off 0 bases at V and 4 bases at J, with 14 bases between the two ends. CDR1 is SGHRS, CDR2 YFSETQ, per germline. This CDR3 spans 16 amino acids. DNA of the CDR3: TGCGCCAGCAGCTTGGCGGCGGAGAGAGTTTACAATGAGCAGTTCTTC. This encodes CASSLAAERVYNEQFF. The variable domain in full, with the rest retrieved from reference TRBV5-1 and TRBJ2-1, is KAGVTQTPRYLIKTRGQQVTLSCSPISGHRSVSWYQQTPGQGLQFLFEYFSETQRNKGNFPGRFSGRQFSNSRSEMNVSTLELGDSALYLCASSLAAERVYNEQFFGPGTRLTVL.

The chain links TRBV6-5 to TRBJ2-4, with TRBD2 identical over 12 bases. Germline CDR1 and CDR2: MNHEY and SVGAGI. V lost 4 bases, J lost 8 bases, and 3 bases stayed unmatched. The CDR3 is 14 residues long. DNA for the CDR3: TGTGCCAGCAGTTCCACTAGCGGGAGGTACATTCAGTACTTC. It yields the protein CASSSTSGRYIQYF.

This clonotype was seen once. The chain is built from TRBV30 and TRBJ1-5; D call uncertain. Germline lookup yields CDR1 GTSNPN and CDR2 SVGIG (reference sequence). The CDR3 spans 12 residues. The V and J ends lost 0 bases and 7 bases respectively, with 7 bases between them. The DNA of the CDR3 is TGTGCCTGGAGTGTCCTCGGGCAGCCCCAGCATTTT. This codes for CAWSVLGQPQHF. Filled out from reference TRBV30 and TRBJ1-5, the complete variable domain reads SQTIHQWPATLVQPVGSPLSLECTVEGTSNPNLYWYRQAAGRGLQLLFYSVGIGQISSEVPQNLSASRPQDRQFILSSKKLLLSDSGFYLCAWSVLGQPQHFGDGTRLSIL.